This T cell receptor beta chain was retrieved from a study of cytomegalovirus exposure and HLA in healthy donors (dated by TCRdb to about 2017). At the level of the whole study: In an earlier analysis of approximately 500 of the donors, 250 to 350 Gb of sequence data and some 120 million unique TCR beta sequences from 150 million to 200 million T cells were reported. An early release covering roughly 580 HLA-typed donors comprised about 300 gigabases of sequencing data and about 90 million unique TCR sequences. Of the 300 to 500 genotyped donors, roughly 76% were placed in the genetic ancestry cluster associated with self-reported Caucasian donors. The aim of the study was to test whether cataloging public T cell receptors could identify signatures of past pathogen exposure. Using immunosequencing, the study profiled T cell repertoires from fewer than 850 subjects and related those repertoires to cytomegalovirus serostatus. Besides the first cohort of 500 to 700 subjects, a separate validation cohort made up of over 100 different subjects was used. To predict cytomegalovirus infection status, the study combined high-throughput TCR immunosequencing, statistical association of individual TCRs with disease status, and machine learning. A later analysis re-analyzed previously published TCR beta repertoires from 500 to 700 donors and added high-resolution HLA genotyping to study TCR occurrence patterns. The later analysis used no new phenotypic data to find candidate immune exposures, relying instead on TCR beta sequences and their occurrence across donors. An earlier analysis of some 500 of the donors used high-throughput TCR beta sequencing to judge whether each TCR beta V gene segment behaved as functional or pseudogenic. Alongside the repertoire data, information on donor age, sex, ethnicity and CMV serostatus was compiled. In a later genetic analysis, genome-wide SNP genotypes for about 65% of the 666 donors were used, and that subset was treated as a discovery cohort. Every repertoire in the discovery cohort had been generated on one and the same sequencing platform. Class I and class II HLA loci were covered by the typing at four-digit resolution. Typing coverage varied by locus: about 620-640 donors for A, B, C, DRB1 and DQB1; roughly 500 for DQA1; about 590 for DPA1; around 450 for DPB1. Roughly five DR-DQ haplotypes were treated as single units for association and clustering because of strong linkage in the cohort. On average, about 200,000 unique TCR beta nucleotide sequences were sequenced per donor among 398 genotyped donors of the cohort, with 15% to 20% of those sequences being non-productive.

The cohort consisted of 600 to 700 healthy bone marrow donors. At the time of sampling, all cohort members were nominally healthy, though unrecorded immune exposures were likely present. The donor tested CMV seropositive, placing the donor among the roughly 270 seropositive members of the cohort. A peripheral blood sample was provided by each donor, and peripheral blood mononuclear cells were used for TCR beta sequencing. Genomic DNA was extracted from the blood cell samples with the Qiagen DNeasy Blood Extraction Kit. The CDR3 holds 13 amino acids from the cysteine to the phenylalanine. Just CDR3 DNA is preserved here, 39 bases in frame from base 1. V is cut by 4 bases and J by 5 bases, and the space between the germline ends is 7 bases. From the germline V gene, CDR1 is SGHDT and CDR2 is YYEEEE. Note on this clone: What this receptor recognizes is not known. One base away there is no much larger clone; base qualities are not given.

Library construction relied on the immunoSEQ multiplex PCR assay. For the multiplex PCR, a mixture combining 60 forward primers for TCR Vbeta segments and 13 reverse primers for TCR Jbeta segments was used. The CDR3 region of rearranged TCR beta genes was amplified from genomic DNA by a multiplex PCR assay. Amplified TCR beta libraries were sequenced as 87-base-pair reads on the Illumina HiSeq System. As for how the authors treated the data: Across the 670 or so repertoires, a later analysis counted roughly 84 million unique TCR beta chains, roughly 11 million of which were shared by at least two donors. Raw reads were error-corrected and collapsed into unique sequences by a nearest-neighbor algorithm in which closely related sequences were merged to remove PCR and sequencing errors. Alignment of CDR3 sequences to IMGT reference sequences was used to assign V, D and J gene segments. For a sequence to be retained, a match of at least six nucleotides was required to both a V gene segment and a J gene segment. Rearrangements were classified as productive when the CDR3 lacked stop codons and remained in frame with V and J, and all other rearrangements were classified as non-productive. CDR3 was defined according to IMGT convention as the region running from the second conserved V-encoded cysteine to the conserved J-encoded phenylalanine. In an earlier analysis of just under 600 of the donors, sequences lacking an unambiguous match to a single V gene segment were excluded. In an earlier analysis of 587 of the donors, V segments were called functional above 56.7% productive rearrangements and were called segregating when the between-donor standard deviation exceeded 5%. A statistical classification framework was developed to diagnose cytomegalovirus status using the catalog of TCR beta chain sequences. A later analysis assigned V and J genes by comparing TCR nucleotide sequences with IMGT/GENE-DB human TR gene sequences. A later analysis assigned CDR3 sequences and most-parsimonious VDJ recombination scenarios with the TCRdist pipeline. In a later analysis, each TCR beta chain was defined by its CDR3 amino acid sequence together with its V-gene family, and reads lacking a unique V-gene family were excluded. As a way to deal with suspected cross-contamination and a sequencing artifact, a later analysis dropped hundreds of nucleotide sequences that were highly shared and had low generation probability. A later analysis calculated a clonal expansion index for each public chain from normalized within-repertoire ranks of inferred template counts. Generation probabilities in a later analysis came from a VDJ recombination model fitted to out-of-frame rearrangements, and those results were checked against IGoR. In a later analysis, hypergeometric tests were used to score TCR-TCR, TCR-HLA and TCR-CMV co-occurrence, with a repertoire-size bias correction applied to TCR pairs. A later analysis estimated false discovery rates by permuting HLA or CMV assignments 20 times. In a later analysis, co-occurring TCRs were grouped using DBSCAN, and TCRdist sequence similarity was added for clustering within HLA-allele-positive subsets. Co-occurrence clustering excluded repertoires with fewer than 30,000 or more than 120,000 public chains, plus five with anomalous nucleotide sharing. The clones in this table, taken by TCRdb from immuneACCESS, are in-frame only. Not every clone is retained; where verified, under half of the shortfall comes from an unresolved V gene, and the cause of the rest is unknown. The DNA gave D and trimming, while V, J and clone size come from that table. Across this sample there are more than 95,000 clones, with 80% seen only once. The ten largest clones take up 6.9% of the sample.

General study outcomes and caveats: An earlier analysis of some 560 of the donors showed that most TCR beta V segments appeared in productive rearrangements either about 90% or about 30% of the time, which broadly matched IMGT annotations. Some IMGT-functional V segments, including TRBV6-2 and TRBV6-3, could not be told apart with the 87-base-pair reads, so those segments were excluded. In a later analysis, most CMV-associated TCR beta chains were found to appear HLA-restricted, with HLA associations seemingly driven largely by CMV exposure. Specific HLA alleles were associated with 15,000 to 20,000 TCR beta sequences at a false discovery rate of 0.05 in a later analysis. A further reported finding was that TCR beta sequences accurately predicted the HLA-A and HLA-B alleles for most subjects in the first cohort. Presence/absence analyses assumed roughly uniform sequencing depth across donors, an assumption that may not hold. Linkage disequilibrium might explain the correlated functional status among segregating V segments, but an unknown experimental factor could not be excluded. In both the original and validation cohorts, the classifier was reported to diagnose cytomegalovirus status with high specificity and sensitivity. In a later analysis, HLA-associated TCR beta chains were found to be more clonally expanded and to have lower generation probabilities than equally common non-associated chains. HLA typing was unavailable for some donors at each locus, so association tests used only the typed subset. When HLA alleles, especially DR and DQ, strongly co-occurred, TCR associations were difficult to assign to individual alleles. Most TCR sequences were seen in very few donors, while some public TCRs were found in many individuals. Compared with the 666-donor mean, donors in an Asian-associated ancestry cluster had fewer N-insertions in productive TCRs, according to a later genetic analysis. The authors suggested that the approach could potentially be generalized to other disease states and immunological phenotypes. A total of fewer than 200 TCR beta chains were listed by the study as associated with cytomegalovirus. Immune exposure information for the cohort was limited to CMV serostatus. The sequencing pipeline was judged likely to have produced a cluster of highly shared sequence variants as a technical artifact. In a later analysis, several top co-occurrence clusters were reported to appear linked to parvovirus B19, influenza, CMV and Epstein-Barr virus. In a later analysis, the rate of TCR association differed among HLA loci, with DRB1 alleles having the most associated TCRs and HLA-C alleles having the fewest. A few of the identified cytomegalovirus-associated TCR beta chains were confirmed in vitro to be specific for cytomegalovirus antigens. In a later genetic analysis, a missense DCLRE1C variant was associated with V-gene and J-gene trimming of TCR beta chains, and the association was replicated in an independent cohort. About 17 rarely observed V segments, including chromosome 9 orphons, were excluded from the earlier analysis of several hundred of the donors because counts were too low. This cohort had only TCR beta chains sequenced, and the lack of alpha or paired-chain data limited which features could be detected.

The receptor was isolated from a man aged 30 to 45 in good health and CMV-seropositive. The receptor chain draws on TRBV5-6 and TRBJ1-6, with the D gene uncertain. Material for sequencing was PBMCs. The nucleotide sequence reads as follows: TGTGCCAGCAGCCTACGAGATAATTCACCCCTCCACTTT. This is translated as CASSLRDNSPLHF.